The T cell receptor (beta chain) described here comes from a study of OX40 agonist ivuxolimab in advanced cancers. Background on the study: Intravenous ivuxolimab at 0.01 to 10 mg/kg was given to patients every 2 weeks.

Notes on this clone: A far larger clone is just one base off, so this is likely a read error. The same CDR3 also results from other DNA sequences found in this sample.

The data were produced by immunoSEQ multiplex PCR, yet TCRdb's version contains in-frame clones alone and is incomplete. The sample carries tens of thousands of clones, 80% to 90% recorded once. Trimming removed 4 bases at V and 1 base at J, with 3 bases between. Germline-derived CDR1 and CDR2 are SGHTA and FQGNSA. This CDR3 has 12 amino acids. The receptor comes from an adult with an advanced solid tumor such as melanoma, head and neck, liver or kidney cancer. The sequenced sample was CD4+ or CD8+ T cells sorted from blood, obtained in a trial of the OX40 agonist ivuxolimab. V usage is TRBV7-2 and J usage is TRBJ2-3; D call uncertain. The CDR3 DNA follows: TGTGCCAGCAGCTCTCGCACAGATACGCAGTATTTT. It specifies CASSSRTDTQYF.